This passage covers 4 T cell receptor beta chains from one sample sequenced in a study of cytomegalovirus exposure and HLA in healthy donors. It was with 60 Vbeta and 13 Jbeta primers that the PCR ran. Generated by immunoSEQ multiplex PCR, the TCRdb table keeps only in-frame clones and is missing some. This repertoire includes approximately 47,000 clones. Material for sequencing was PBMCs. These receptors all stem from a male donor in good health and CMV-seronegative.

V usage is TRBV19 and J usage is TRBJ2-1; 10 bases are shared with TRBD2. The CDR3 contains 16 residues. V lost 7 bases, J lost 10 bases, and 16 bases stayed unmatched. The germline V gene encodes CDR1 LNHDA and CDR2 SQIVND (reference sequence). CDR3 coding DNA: TGTGCCAGTACCGGCCGGGCAGCGGGGGGGCGAGAGGAGCAGTTCTTC. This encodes CASTGRAAGGREEQFF.

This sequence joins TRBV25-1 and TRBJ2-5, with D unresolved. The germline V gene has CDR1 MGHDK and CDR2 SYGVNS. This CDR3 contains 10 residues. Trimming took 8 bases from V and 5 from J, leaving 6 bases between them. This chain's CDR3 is CASFRETQYF. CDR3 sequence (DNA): TGTGCCAGCTTCCGGGAGACCCAGTACTTC.

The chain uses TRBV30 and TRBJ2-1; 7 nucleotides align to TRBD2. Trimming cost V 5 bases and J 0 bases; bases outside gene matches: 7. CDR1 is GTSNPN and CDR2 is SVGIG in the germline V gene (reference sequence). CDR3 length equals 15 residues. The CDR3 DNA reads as TGTGCCTGGGGGAGGGGCCGAAGCTCCTACAATGAGCAGTTCTTC. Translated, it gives CAWGRGRSSYNEQFF.

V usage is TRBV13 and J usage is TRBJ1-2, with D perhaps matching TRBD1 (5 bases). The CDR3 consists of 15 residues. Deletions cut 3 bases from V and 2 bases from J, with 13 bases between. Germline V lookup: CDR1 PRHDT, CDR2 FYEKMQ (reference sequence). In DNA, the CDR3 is TGTGCCAGCAGCTTGCAGGGTGGAATCAACTATGGCTACACCTTC. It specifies CASSLQGGINYGYTF.